This T cell receptor beta chain was sequenced during a study of shared clonotypes between healthy human individuals. The overall study: The plates for each donor numbered three CD4 naive, three CD4 memory, two CD8 naive and one CD8 memory.

The test was conducted at deep level. Using immunoSEQ multiplex PCR, the repertoire was profiled, and TCRdb retains in-frame clones only, with some absent. The sample has approximately 2.4 million clones, under 97% seen once; the top ten hold more than 0.1%. Trimming stripped 3 bases from V and 6 bases from J, with 8 bases between. This CDR3 is built from 13 residues. From germline, CDR1 is SGHVS and CDR2 FQNEAQ. The rearrangement uses TRBV7-8 and TRBJ2-2; no reliable D call. Sequencing used naive CD4+ T cells sorted from blood. Subset of the sample: CD45RA+ positively selected. This TCR derives from a man aged 18 to 29 in good health. The CDR3 reads CASSLTAAGELFF. The CDR3, as DNA: TGTGCCAGCAGCTTGACTGCAGCCGGGGAGCTGTTTTTT.